These 23 T cell receptor beta chains originate from one sample sequenced in a study of identical twins. MiXCR, applied by TCRdb to the 5' RACE reads, yields one record per CDR3 protein. The table has about 890,000 distinct CDR3 sequences, about 12% seen once. The same sample was also used in a study of yellow fever vaccine responses in identical twins.

The sample was PBMCs. Receptors originate from a woman between 18 and 29 years old in good health.

V and J are TRBV5-1 and TRBJ1-1; possible D gene TRBD1, 5 bases. Per the germline V gene, CDR1 is SGHRS and CDR2 is YFSETQ. This CDR3 has 15 residues. V was clipped by 1 base and J by 4 bases, with 14 bases between them. As DNA, the CDR3 is TGCGCCAGCAGCTTGTTCAGGGCTGAGGGCACTGAAGCTTTCTTT. Translating it yields CASSLFRAEGTEAFF.

Note on this clonotype: An end of the junction does not agree with germline; a read error may underlie this. The V call is TRBV20-1, the J call TRBJ2-4, with TRBD2 matching over 7 bases. This CDR3 has 17 amino acids. Germline loops: CDR1 DFQATT, CDR2 SNEGSKA (reference sequence). The CDR3 DNA follows: TGCTGTGCTAGAGATCCAAATTTCCCCGGGACTAAGGGCATTCAGTACTTC. Encoded protein: CCARDPNFPGTKGIQYF.

This chain links TRBV18 with TRBJ1-1; D is ambiguous. Trimming left V 2 bases short and J 11 bases short, with 18 bases between. Germline V gene data show CDR1 as KGHSH and CDR2 as LQKENI. The CDR3 spans 14 residues. DNA of the CDR3: TGTGCCAGCTCACCAGGTTCGGGATCACCGGCGGCTTTCTTT. It is translated as CASSPGSGSPAAFF.

The chain uses TRBV7-8 and TRBJ2-5, with 9 bases that match TRBD2. Germline V gene data show CDR1 as SGHVS and CDR2 as FQNEAQ. The trim removed 3 bases at V and 3 bases at J, leaving 5 bases unmatched. The CDR3 contains 15 residues. The CDR3 sequence is CASSFLAGFEETQYF. CDR3 DNA: TGTGCCAGCAGCTTTCTAGCGGGATTCGAAGAGACCCAGTACTTC. The full variable domain, completed using reference TRBV7-8 and TRBJ2-5, is GAGVSQSPRYKVAKRGQDVALRCDPISGHVSLFWYQQALGQGPEFLTYFQNEAQLDKSGLPSDRFFAERPEGSVSTLKIQRTQQEDSAVYLCASSFLAGFEETQYFGPGTRLLVL.

This clonotype has a handful of counts. V usage is TRBV14 and J usage is TRBJ1-1, with TRBD1 identical over 7 bases. Germline-derived CDR1 and CDR2 are SGHDN and FVKESK. The CDR3 contains 15 residues. With 2 bases clipped from V and 7 bases from J, the junction kept 10 bases outside the gene matches. Here the CDR3 reads CASSQQPTGKGEAFF. In nucleotides, the CDR3 is TGTGCCAGCAGCCAACAACCGACAGGGAAGGGTGAAGCTTTCTTT. Using reference TRBV14 and TRBJ1-1 for the parts outside the CDR3, the full variable domain is EAGVTQFPSHSVIEKGQTVTLRCDPISGHDNLYWYRRVMGKEIKFLLHFVKESKQDESGMPNNRFLAERTGGTYSTLKVQPAELEDSGVYFCASSQQPTGKGEAFFGQGTRLTVV.

The chain combines TRBV6-2 or TRBV6-3 with TRBJ2-7; no definite D call. CDR1 is MNHEY, CDR2 SVGEGT, per germline. V shed 0 bases and J shed 2 bases, with 14 bases lying between them. The CDR3 extends over 16 amino acids. CDR3 amino acids: CASSYSMWPYTYEQYF. The CDR3 bases are TGTGCCAGCAGTTACTCGATGTGGCCTTACACCTACGAGCAGTACTTC.

This clonotype was counted between two and nine times. The chain carries TRBV5-5 and TRBJ2-2; the match to TRBD1 covers 7 bases. The CDR3 length is 15 residues. The V gene's germline CDR1 is SGHKS and CDR2 YYEKEE (reference sequence). Trimming took 0 bases from V and 4 from J; bases not matched to a gene: 3. CDR3 in amino acids: CASSLVQGVTGELFF. The DNA for the CDR3 is TGTGCCAGCAGCTTGGTTCAGGGGGTCACCGGGGAGCTGTTTTTT.

This clonotype has just a few counts. The chain links TRBV7-9 to TRBJ2-3; perhaps TRBD2 as D (6 bases). The CDR3 extends over 16 amino acids. The V gene's germline CDR1 is SEHNR and CDR2 FQNEAQ (reference sequence). The V end lost 5 bases, the J end lost 1 base, and 16 bases lay between the germline ends. DNA for the CDR3: TGTGCCAGCAGCGGGGGACTCCGCCGGGGCACAGATACGCAGTATTTT. It yields the protein CASSGGLRRGTDTQYF.

The J gene is TRBJ2-1, the V gene TRBV3-1; TRBD2 matches at 8 bases. Germline assignment: CDR1 LGHDT and CDR2 YNNKEL (reference sequence). V shed 8 bases, J shed 4 bases, and the junction held 10 bases outside the gene matches. There are 15 residues in the CDR3. The CDR3 coding sequence is TGTGCCAGCTCCAAAGGCGAGCGGGGGTACAATGAGCAGTTCTTC. It yields the protein CASSKGERGYNEQFF.

This clonotype occurred a few times. This chain connects TRBV12-3 or TRBV12-4 to TRBJ2-7; 14 bases are a match to TRBD2. CDR3 length equals 16 residues. V lost 5 bases and J lost 4; bases outside the gene matches: 7. The CDR3 nucleotides read TGTGCCAGCAGTGAACCGGGACTAGCGGGAGCGTACGAGCAGTACTTC. Amino acid sequence: CASSEPGLAGAYEQYF.

This sequence joins TRBV20-1 and TRBJ2-7; D uncertain. The CDR3 covers 13 residues. The V gene lost 3 bases and the J gene lost 0 bases, with 9 bases spanning the gap. Germline lookup yields CDR1 DFQATT and CDR2 SNEGSKA (reference sequence). The CDR3 loop reads CSASLQSSYEQYV. In nucleotides, the CDR3 is TGCAGTGCTAGCCTGCAAAGCTCCTACGAGCAGTACGTC.

This clonotype was seen a few times. V is TRBV10-3 and J is TRBJ2-5, with no clear D. The germline V gene encodes CDR1 ENHRY and CDR2 SYGVKD. The CDR3 length is 13 residues. Trimming stripped 3 bases from V and 2 bases from J, with 7 bases between. CDR3 sequence reads: CAISERQQETQYF. The CDR3 DNA follows: TGTGCCATCAGTGAAAGGCAGCAAGAGACCCAGTACTTC.

The V call is TRBV7-8, the J call TRBJ1-2; D is unclear. Trimming removed 4 bases at V and 2 bases at J, with 14 bases between. The CDR3 consists of 15 residues. CDR1 is SGHVS, CDR2 FQNEAQ, per germline. Here the CDR3 DNA reads TGTGCCAGCAGCTCCGAGACGGAGGTCAACTATGGCTACACCTTC. Protein sequence: CASSSETEVNYGYTF.

The chain uses TRBV27 and TRBJ1-1; D gene unclear. This CDR3 region has 13 residues. V was cut by 7 bases and J by 6 bases, with 15 bases left in between. Germline assignment: CDR1 MNHEY and CDR2 SMNVEV (reference sequence). The CDR3 here is CASKGSWAAEAFF. CDR3 sequence (DNA): TGTGCCAGCAAAGGGTCGTGGGCGGCTGAAGCTTTCTTT.

The gene calls are TRBV20-1 and TRBJ1-2; D ambiguous. Germline V gene data show CDR1 as DFQATT and CDR2 as SNEGSKA (reference sequence). V was pared by 7 bases and J by 3 bases, with 9 bases between. The CDR3 totals 11 residues. Here the CDR3 reads CSGQKDYGYTF. CDR3 DNA sequence: TGCAGTGGTCAGAAGGACTATGGCTACACCTTC.

In DNA, the CDR3 is TGTGCCAGCAGTGAACAAGGACAGGGAATGAGGAACGAGCAGTACGTC. This gives the protein CASSEQGQGMRNEQYV. This sequence joins TRBV2 and TRBJ2-7; 8 positions match TRBD1. V was clipped by 2 bases and J by 5 bases; unmatched bases: 11. The CDR3 contains 16 residues. Germline V lookup: CDR1 SNHLY, CDR2 FYNNEI.

This clonotype appeared a single time. The chain has TRBV20-1 and TRBJ2-2; 8 bases match TRBD2. V lost 6 bases, J lost 5 bases, and 17 bases stayed unmatched. Germline-derived CDR1 and CDR2 are DFQATT and SNEGSKA (reference sequence). This CDR3 contains 17 residues. Written as DNA, the CDR3 is TGCAGTGCCAGGGGTTTGTCGGGGGGGCCGGGGACCGGGGAGCTGTTTTTT. It encodes CSARGLSGGPGTGELFF.

This clonotype was counted a few times. The genes are TRBV6-1 and TRBJ1-2; 10 bases line up with TRBD1. Trimming removed 6 bases from V and 6 bases from J; junction bases left unmatched: 7. Germline V gene data show CDR1 as MNHNS and CDR2 as SASEGT. The CDR3 runs to 14 residues. CDR3 in amino acids: CASRRGTGVDGYTF. The CDR3 nucleotides read TGTGCCAGCAGACGCGGGACAGGGGTCGATGGCTACACCTTC.

This clonotype turned up a few times. V is TRBV14 and J is TRBJ2-1; no reliable D call. CDR3 length equals 16 residues. Germline V gene lookup returns CDR1 SGHDN and CDR2 FVKESK. V was cut by 3 bases and J by 0 bases, with 12 bases left in between. The CDR3 is CASSHPKPSSYNEQFF. CDR3 nucleotides: TGTGCCAGCAGCCATCCTAAACCTAGCTCCTACAATGAGCAGTTCTTC.

This clonotype was seen ten or more times. The V and J genes are TRBV4-2 and TRBJ2-1, with D perhaps matching TRBD2 (5 bases). This CDR3 comprises 14 residues. V shed 0 bases and J shed 8 bases, with 11 bases lying between them. CDR1 and CDR2 from the germline V gene are LGHNA and YNFKEQ. This CDR3 reads CASSQEGVPDEQFF. Written as DNA, the CDR3 is TGTGCCAGCAGCCAAGAGGGAGTCCCGGATGAGCAGTTCTTC.

There are many counts of this clonotype. The chain combines TRBV11-2 with TRBJ2-1; 10 positions match TRBD2. CDR3 size: 14 residues. After removal of 5 bases from V and 15 bases from J, the junction contained 13 bases not matched to a gene. Germline values: CDR1 SGHAT, CDR2 FQNNGV. CDR3 protein: CASSLVPLAGLWFF. The CDR3 DNA sequence: TGTGCCAGCAGCCTCGTGCCACTAGCGGGGCTTTGGTTCTTC.

This chain connects TRBV3-1 to TRBJ1-4; TRBD1 might be the D (6 bases). Germline V CDR1 and CDR2: LGHDT, YNNKEL (reference sequence). The CDR3 covers 15 residues. V lost 5 bases to trimming and J lost 7 bases, with 17 bases between them. The CDR3 protein is CASSGQSTWGEKLFF. The CDR3 DNA reads TGTGCCAGCAGCGGACAGAGTACTTGGGGTGAAAAACTGTTTTTT.

The chain combines TRBV2 with TRBJ2-1; 9 nucleotides agree with TRBD2. With 5 bases clipped from V and 7 bases from J, the junction kept 18 bases outside the gene matches. This CDR3 is built from 18 residues. Germline CDR1 and CDR2: SNHLY and FYNNEI. CDR3 sequence: CASSNTIAGAQLRNEQFF. CDR3 sequence (DNA): TGTGCCAGCAGTAATACAATAGCGGGAGCTCAATTGCGGAATGAGCAGTTCTTC.